The 8 T cell receptor beta chains below were found in one sample sequenced in a study of cytomegalovirus exposure and HLA in healthy donors. PCR primers comprised 60 Vbeta and 13 Jbeta primers. The method was immunoSEQ multiplex PCR; TCRdb's version includes in-frame clones alone and lacks a portion of them. In the table there are about 200,000 clones, over 75% of which are singletons. Sequenced: PBMCs. All receptors derive from a girl aged 2 to 10 in good health and CMV-seronegative.

The chain couples TRBV5-1 to TRBJ2-5, with a tentative D call TRBD2 (6 bases). The germline gives CDR1 SGHRS, CDR2 YFSETQ. Trimming pared 8 bases from V and 5 bases from J, leaving 16 bases between. This CDR3 is built from 13 residues. CDR3 bases: TGCGCCAGTCGCGGGGAGGTCCGGGAGACCCAGTACTTC. Translating gives CASRGEVRETQYF.

The gene calls are TRBV6-5 and TRBJ1-6, with D possibly being TRBD1 (5 bases). Looked up from germline, CDR1 is MNHEY and CDR2 is SVGAGI. Trimming stripped 7 bases from V and 7 bases from J, with 17 bases between. The CDR3 length is 15 residues. CDR3 sequence (DNA): TGTGCCAGCACCAAGGCGGGGGGAAAGAATTCACCCCTCCACTTT. Residues: CASTKAGGKNSPLHF.

The chain links TRBV6-1 to TRBJ1-2; D is possibly TRBD1 (6 bases). V was clipped by 5 bases and J by 6 bases, with 19 bases between them. The germline V gene has CDR1 MNHNS and CDR2 SASEGT. The CDR3 sequence is 15 residues long. The chain's CDR3 is CASSIILGARDGYTF. The CDR3 bases are TGTGCCAGCAGTATAATTCTGGGGGCAAGGGATGGCTACACCTTC.

The genes are TRBV6-5 and TRBJ1-1; D remains unclear. The CDR3 is 13 amino acids. The V end was cut by 6 bases, the J end by 1 base, with 9 bases between. In germline, CDR1 is MNHEY, CDR2 SVGAGI. The CDR3 sequence is CASRIRQNTEAFF. The CDR3 DNA reads as TGTGCCAGCAGGATTAGACAGAACACTGAAGCTTTCTTT.

This chain links TRBV5-4 with TRBJ2-7; 9 nucleotides match TRBD1. The junction had 8 bases not matched to a gene; V was cut back by 5 bases and J by 2 bases. The CDR3 has 15 amino acids. Germline V gene lookup returns CDR1 SGHNT and CDR2 YYREEE (reference sequence). The CDR3 here is CASSSRQGDAYEQYF. CDR3 coding DNA: TGTGCCAGCAGTAGCCGACAGGGGGACGCCTACGAGCAGTACTTC.

The CDR3 DNA is TGTGCCAGCAGCGAGGGGGCCTCCTACAATGAGCAGTTCTTC. The encoded protein is CASSEGASYNEQFF. This sequence joins TRBV7-9 and TRBJ2-1, with 7 bases fitting TRBD1. From germline, CDR1 is SEHNR and CDR2 FQNEAQ (reference sequence). The CDR3 is 14 amino acids. V lost 5 bases to trimming and J lost 0 bases; unmatched junction nucleotides: 1.

This sequence joins TRBV5-1 and TRBJ1-2; 7 nucleotides agree with TRBD1. Looked up from germline, CDR1 is SGHRS and CDR2 is YFSETQ. This CDR3 has 14 residues. V was pared by 5 bases and J by 5 bases, with 9 bases of the junction left unmatched. Here the CDR3 reads CASRPRQGPYGYTF. CDR3 DNA: TGCGCCAGCAGACCCAGACAGGGCCCATATGGCTACACCTTC.

To note about this clone: The same CDR3 arises from other DNA sequences in this sample as well. This chain connects TRBV2 to TRBJ1-2; 7 bases agree with TRBD1. The CDR3 sequence is 14 residues long. CDR1 SNHLY and CDR2 FYNNEI come from the germline V gene. Trimming cost V 4 bases and J 0 bases; bases outside gene matches: 2. The CDR3 DNA is TGTGCCAGCAGTGTGGGACAGTCTAACTATGGCTACACCTTC. This sequence encodes CASSVGQSNYGYTF.